The clone carrying this T cell receptor beta chain was picked up a small number of times. Its antigen is still unknown. The data originate from a study of T cell repertoires in cytomegalovirus infection. About the study: In the study, CMV epitopes included recently identified HLA-C-restricted and well-studied HLA-B-restricted ones. Whole-study results and caveats: HLA-C-restricted CMV clonotypes gave the most frequent clonotype in two of eight donors.

In germline, CDR1 is MNHEY, CDR2 SMNVEV (reference sequence). V lost 3 bases to trimming and J lost 4 bases, with 10 bases between them. CDR3 length: 15 residues. TCRdb processed the reads anew with MiXCR; each CDR3 protein has one entry. This table has about a million distinct CDR3 sequences, around 31% appearing once. Here the sequenced sample was cultured CD8+ T cells from PBMCs, taken from culture after CMV antigen stimulation. This receptor was obtained from a human donor in good health (CMV status not recorded). Some clones in this sample may be carry-over from other donors' samples. The rearrangement joins TRBV27 to TRBJ2-6; a possible D gene is TRBD1 (6 bases). The CDR3 reads CASSFHRAGANVLTF. As DNA, the CDR3 is TGTGCCAGCAGTTTCCACAGGGCCGGGGCCAACGTCCTGACTTTC.